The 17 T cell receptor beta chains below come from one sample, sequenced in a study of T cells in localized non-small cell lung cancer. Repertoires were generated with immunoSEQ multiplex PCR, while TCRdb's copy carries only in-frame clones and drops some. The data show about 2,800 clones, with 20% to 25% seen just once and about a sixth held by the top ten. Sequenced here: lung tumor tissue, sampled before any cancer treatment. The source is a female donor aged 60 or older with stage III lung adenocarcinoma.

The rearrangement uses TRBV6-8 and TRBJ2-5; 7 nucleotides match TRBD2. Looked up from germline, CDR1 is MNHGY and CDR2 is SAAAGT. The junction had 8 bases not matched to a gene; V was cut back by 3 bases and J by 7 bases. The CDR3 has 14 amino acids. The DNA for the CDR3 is TGTGCCAGCAGTTATCTTCGGGGGGTCATGACCCAGTACTTC. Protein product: CASSYLRGVMTQYF.

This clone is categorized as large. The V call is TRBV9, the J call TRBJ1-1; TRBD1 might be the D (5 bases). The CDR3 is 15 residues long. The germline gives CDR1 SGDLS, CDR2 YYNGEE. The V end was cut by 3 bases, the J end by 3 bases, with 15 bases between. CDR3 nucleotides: TGTGCCAGCAGCGAATCTGGGACGCCAGACACTGAAGCTTTCTTT. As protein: CASSESGTPDTEAFF. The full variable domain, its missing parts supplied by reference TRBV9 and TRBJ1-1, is DSGVTQTPKHLITATGQRVTLRCSPRSGDLSVYWYQQSLDQGLQFLIQYYNGEERAKGNILERFSAQQFPDLHSELNLSSLELGDSALYFCASSESGTPDTEAFFGQGTRLTVV.

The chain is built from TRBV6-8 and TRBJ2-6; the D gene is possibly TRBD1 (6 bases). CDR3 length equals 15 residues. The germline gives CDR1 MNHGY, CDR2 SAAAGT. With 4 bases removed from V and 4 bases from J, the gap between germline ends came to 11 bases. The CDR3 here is CASSSTGSGANVLTF. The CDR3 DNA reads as TGTGCCAGCAGTTCTACAGGGAGCGGGGCCAACGTCCTGACTTTC.

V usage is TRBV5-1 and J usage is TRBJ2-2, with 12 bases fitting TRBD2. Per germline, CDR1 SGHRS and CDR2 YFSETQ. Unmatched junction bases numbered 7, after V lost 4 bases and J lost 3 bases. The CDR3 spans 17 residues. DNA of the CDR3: TGCGCCAGCAGCCTCCCTCTAGCGGGAGGGGACACCGGGGAGCTGTTTTTT. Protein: CASSLPLAGGDTGELFF.

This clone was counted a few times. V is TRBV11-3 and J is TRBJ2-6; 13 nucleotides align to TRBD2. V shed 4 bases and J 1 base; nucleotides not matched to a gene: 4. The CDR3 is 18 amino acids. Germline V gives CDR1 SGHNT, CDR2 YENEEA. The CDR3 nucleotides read TGTGCCAGCAGCTCCGGACTAGCGGGAGTATCTGGGGCCAACGTCCTGACTTTC. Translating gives CASSSGLAGVSGANVLTF.

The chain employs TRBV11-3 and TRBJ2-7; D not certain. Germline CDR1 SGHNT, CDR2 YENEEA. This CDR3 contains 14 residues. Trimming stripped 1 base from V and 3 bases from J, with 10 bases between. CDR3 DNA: TGTGCCAGCAGCTTAGGGGCGGCAATCTACGAGCAGTACTTC. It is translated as CASSLGAAIYEQYF.

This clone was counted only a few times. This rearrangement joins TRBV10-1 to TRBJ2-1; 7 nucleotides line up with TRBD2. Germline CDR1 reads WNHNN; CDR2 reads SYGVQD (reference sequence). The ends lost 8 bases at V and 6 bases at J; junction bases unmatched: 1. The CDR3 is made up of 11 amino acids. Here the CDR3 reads CASASGNEQFF. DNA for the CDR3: TGCGCCAGCGCTAGCGGCAATGAGCAGTTCTTC.

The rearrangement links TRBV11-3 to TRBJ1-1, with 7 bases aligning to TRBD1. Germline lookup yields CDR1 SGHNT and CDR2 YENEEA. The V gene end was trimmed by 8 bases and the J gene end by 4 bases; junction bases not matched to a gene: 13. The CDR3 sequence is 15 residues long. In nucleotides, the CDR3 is TGTGCCAGCTCAAGAGGATGGGCAGGGGGCACTGAAGCTTTCTTT. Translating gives CASSRGWAGGTEAFF.

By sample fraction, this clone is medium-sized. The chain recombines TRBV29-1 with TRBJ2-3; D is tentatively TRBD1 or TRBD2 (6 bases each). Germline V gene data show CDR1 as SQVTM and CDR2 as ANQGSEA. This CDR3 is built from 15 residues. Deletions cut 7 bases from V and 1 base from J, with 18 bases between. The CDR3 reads CSALLKGEGTDTQYF. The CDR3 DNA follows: TGCAGCGCCCTGCTTAAGGGGGAGGGCACAGATACGCAGTATTTT.

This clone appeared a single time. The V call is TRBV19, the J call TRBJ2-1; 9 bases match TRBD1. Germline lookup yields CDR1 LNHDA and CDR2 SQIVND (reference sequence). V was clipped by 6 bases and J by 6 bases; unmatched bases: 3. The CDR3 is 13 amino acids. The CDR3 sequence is CASRRTGVNEQFF. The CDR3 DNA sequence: TGTGCCAGTAGGAGGACAGGGGTCAATGAGCAGTTCTTC.

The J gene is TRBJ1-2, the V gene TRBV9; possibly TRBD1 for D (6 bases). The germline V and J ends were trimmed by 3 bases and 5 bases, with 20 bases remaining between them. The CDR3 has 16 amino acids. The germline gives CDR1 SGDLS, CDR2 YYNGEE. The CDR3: CASSGWTAPSGYGYTF. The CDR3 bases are TGTGCCAGCAGCGGCTGGACAGCCCCCTCGGGGTATGGCTACACCTTC.

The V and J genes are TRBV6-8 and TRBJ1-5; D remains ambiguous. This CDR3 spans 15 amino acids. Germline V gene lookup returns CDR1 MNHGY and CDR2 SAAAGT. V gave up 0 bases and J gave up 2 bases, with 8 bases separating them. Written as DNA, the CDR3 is TGTGCCAGCAGTTACTCGATAGATCGCAATCAGCCCCAGCATTTT. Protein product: CASSYSIDRNQPQHF.

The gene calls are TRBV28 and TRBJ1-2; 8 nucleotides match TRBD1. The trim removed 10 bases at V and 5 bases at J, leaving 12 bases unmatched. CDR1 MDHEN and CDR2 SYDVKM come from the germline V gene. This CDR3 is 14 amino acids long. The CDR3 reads CATTLDRGRYGYTF. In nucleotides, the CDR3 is TGTGCCACTACCTTAGACAGGGGAAGATATGGCTACACCTTC.

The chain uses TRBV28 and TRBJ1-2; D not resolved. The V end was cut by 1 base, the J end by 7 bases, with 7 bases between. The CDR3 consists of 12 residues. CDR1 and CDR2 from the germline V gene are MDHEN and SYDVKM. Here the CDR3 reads CASSLSLSGYTF. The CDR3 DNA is TGTGCCAGCAGTTTATCGTTGAGTGGCTACACCTTC.

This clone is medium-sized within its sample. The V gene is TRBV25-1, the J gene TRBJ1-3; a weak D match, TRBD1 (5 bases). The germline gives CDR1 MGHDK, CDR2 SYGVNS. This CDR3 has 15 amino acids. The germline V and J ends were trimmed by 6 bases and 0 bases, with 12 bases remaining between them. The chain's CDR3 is CASRVDSLSGNTIYF. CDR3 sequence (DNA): TGTGCCAGCAGAGTAGACAGTCTCTCTGGAAACACCATATATTTT.

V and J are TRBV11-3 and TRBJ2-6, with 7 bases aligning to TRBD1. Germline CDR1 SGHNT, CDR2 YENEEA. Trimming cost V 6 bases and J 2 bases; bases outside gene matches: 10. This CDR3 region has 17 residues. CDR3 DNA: TGTGCCAGCAGATCCACAGGGGTTGGAGCTGGGGCCAACGTCCTGACTTTC. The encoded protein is CASRSTGVGAGANVLTF.

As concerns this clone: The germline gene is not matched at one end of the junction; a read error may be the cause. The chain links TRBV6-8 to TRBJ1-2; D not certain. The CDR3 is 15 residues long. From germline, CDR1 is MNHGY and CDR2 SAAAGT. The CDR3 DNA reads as TGTGCCAGCAGTGACTCGAGTACACCCGCGAATGGCTACACCTTC. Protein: CASSDSSTPANGYTF.